The 5 T cell receptor beta chains in this list originate from one sample, sequenced in a study of T cell repertoires in cytomegalovirus infection. TCRdb processed the reads anew with MiXCR; each CDR3 protein has one entry. Among under 95,000 distinct CDR3 sequences listed, 3.5% to 4% were seen once. Material for sequencing was PBMCs. These receptors came from a human donor in good health (CMV status not recorded). Some clones in this sample may be carry-over from other donors' samples.

This rearrangement joins TRBV6-6 to TRBJ1-2; 12 bases match TRBD1. J was trimmed by 5 bases and V by 11 bases; bases with no gene match: 9. This CDR3 contains 14 residues. Germline lookup yields CDR1 MNHNY and CDR2 SVGAGI (reference sequence). The CDR3 sequence: CAGRDRGLGYGYTF. CDR3 nucleotides: TGTGCCGGCCGGGACAGGGGGCTTGGATATGGCTACACCTTC.

There are many counts of this clonotype. The chain carries TRBV28 and TRBJ2-6; TRBD1 might be the D (5 bases). This CDR3 has 17 amino acids. Trimming cost V 6 bases and J 0 bases, with 15 bases left between them. CDR1 MDHEN and CDR2 SYDVKM come from the germline V gene. For the CDR3, the DNA is TGTGCCAGCAGGCCGTCGTGGGGCCTCTCTGGGGCCAACGTCCTGACTTTC. Translating it yields CASRPSWGLSGANVLTF.

This clonotype appeared many times. The chain employs TRBV6-2 or TRBV6-3 and TRBJ2-3; TRBD2 aligns across 9 bases. The germline V gene encodes CDR1 MNHEY and CDR2 SVGEGT. V was pared by 5 bases and J by 1 base, with 16 bases of the junction left unmatched. The length of the CDR3 is 19 residues. Written as DNA, the CDR3 is TGTGCCAGCAGTCGGACTAGCGCCCCTTTTCCCGCTCGCACAGATACGCAGTATTTT. This translates into CASSRTSAPFPARTDTQYF.

This clonotype was recorded at least ten times. The V and J genes are TRBV7-2 and TRBJ2-1, with D possibly matching TRBD2 (5 bases). CDR3 size: 14 residues. Trimming removed 8 bases at V and 0 bases at J, with 11 bases between. In germline, CDR1 is SGHTA, CDR2 FQGNSA. The CDR3 nucleotides read TGTGCCAGCGGAGGATCCAGCTCCTACAATGAGCAGTTCTTC. It codes for CASGGSSSYNEQFF. The variable domain in full, with the rest retrieved from reference TRBV7-2 and TRBJ2-1, is GAGVSQSPSNKVTEKGKDVELRCDPISGHTALYWYRQSLGQGLEFLIYFQGNSAPDKSGLPSDRFSAERTGGSVSTLTIQRTQQEDSAVYLCASGGSSSYNEQFFGPGTRLTVL.

This clonotype came up many times. The chain links TRBV10-3 to TRBJ1-6; TRBD1 is a possible D gene (5 bases). V was clipped by 4 bases and J by 2 bases, with 9 bases between them. Germline V gene sequence: CDR1 ENHRY, CDR2 SYGVKD. The CDR3 has 15 residues. CDR3 bases: TGTGCCATCAGTGCGACAGCTACCTATAATTCACCCCTCCACTTT. Its protein product is CAISATATYNSPLHF.